This T cell receptor beta chain originates from a study of OX40 agonist ivuxolimab in advanced cancers. This CDR3 spans 15 amino acids. V lost 4 bases, J lost 0 bases, and 6 bases stayed unmatched. CDR1 is SGDLS and CDR2 is YYNGEE in the germline V gene. Profiled with immunoSEQ multiplex PCR; TCRdb holds only in-frame clones, not every one. The repertoire has tens of thousands of clones, nearly 90% of them found once; the top ten carry 12%. The chain couples TRBV9 to TRBJ2-7; 8 nucleotides agree with TRBD1. The sequenced sample was CD4+ or CD8+ T cells sorted from blood, obtained in a trial of the OX40 agonist ivuxolimab. The sequence derives from an adult with an advanced solid tumor such as melanoma, head and neck, liver or kidney cancer. The DNA of the CDR3 is TGTGCCAGCAGCTCCCGGGACAGGAGCTCCTACGAGCAGTACTTC. This translates into CASSSRDRSSYEQYF. The full variable domain, rest sourced from reference TRBV9 and TRBJ2-7, is DSGVTQTPKHLITATGQRVTLRCSPRSGDLSVYWYQQSLDQGLQFLIQYYNGEERAKGNILERFSAQQFPDLHSELNLSSLELGDSALYFCASSSRDRSSYEQYFGPGTRLTVT.